This TCR beta chain is from a study of vaccination effects on CD4 cells after COVID-19. Study-level findings and limits: Clones from infection and from vaccination both contracted markedly late after vaccination.

V was clipped by 3 bases and J by 4 bases; unmatched bases: 4. The germline gives CDR1 LGHDT, CDR2 YNNKEL (reference sequence). CDR3 length: 14 amino acids. A word on this clone: What it binds is not known.

Assay: immunoSEQ multiplex PCR; the TCRdb copy retains only in-frame clones and omits some. The repertoire holds around 79,000 clones, with approximately 74% as singletons. Antigen-specific CD4+ T cell clonotypes were called by their expansion after viral peptide-pool culture in ViraFEST. After more than 8 days in culture, the CD4+ T cells were isolated. Some 2 million PBMC per well were cultured with approximately 9 IU/ml IL-2 and about 9.8 ug/ml peptides. The material sequenced was CD4+ T cells from PBMCs cultured with HCoV-229E spike peptides, taken before COVID-19 vaccination. The receptor was derived from a human donor who received a COVID-19 vaccine. The chain is built from TRBV3-1 (or the pseudogene TRBV3-2) and TRBJ2-5; TRBD2 matches at 8 bases. The chain's CDR3 is CASSHRSGGETQYF. The CDR3 DNA reads as TGTGCCAGCAGCCACAGGAGCGGGGGAGAGACCCAGTACTTC.